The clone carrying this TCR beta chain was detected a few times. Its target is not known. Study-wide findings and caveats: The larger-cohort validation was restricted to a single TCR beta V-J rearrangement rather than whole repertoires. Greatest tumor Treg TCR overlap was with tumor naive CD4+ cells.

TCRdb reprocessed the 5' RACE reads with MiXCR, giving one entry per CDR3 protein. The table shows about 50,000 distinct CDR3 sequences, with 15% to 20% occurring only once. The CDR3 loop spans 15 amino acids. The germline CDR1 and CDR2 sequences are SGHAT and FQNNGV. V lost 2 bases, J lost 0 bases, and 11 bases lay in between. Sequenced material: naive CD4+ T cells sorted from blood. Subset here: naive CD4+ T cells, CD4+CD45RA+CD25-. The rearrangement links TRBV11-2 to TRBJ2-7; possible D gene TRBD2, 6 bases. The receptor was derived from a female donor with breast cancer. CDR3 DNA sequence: TGTGCCAGCAGCTTAAGTCAGGGAGGCTCCTACGAGCAGTACTTC. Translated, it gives CASSLSQGGSYEQYF. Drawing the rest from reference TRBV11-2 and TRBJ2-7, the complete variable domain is EAGVAQSPRYKIIEKRQSVAFWCNPISGHATLYWYQQILGQGPKLLIQFQNNGVVDDSQLPKDRFSAERLKGVDSTLKIQPAKLEDSAVYLCASSLSQGGSYEQYFGPGTRLTVT.